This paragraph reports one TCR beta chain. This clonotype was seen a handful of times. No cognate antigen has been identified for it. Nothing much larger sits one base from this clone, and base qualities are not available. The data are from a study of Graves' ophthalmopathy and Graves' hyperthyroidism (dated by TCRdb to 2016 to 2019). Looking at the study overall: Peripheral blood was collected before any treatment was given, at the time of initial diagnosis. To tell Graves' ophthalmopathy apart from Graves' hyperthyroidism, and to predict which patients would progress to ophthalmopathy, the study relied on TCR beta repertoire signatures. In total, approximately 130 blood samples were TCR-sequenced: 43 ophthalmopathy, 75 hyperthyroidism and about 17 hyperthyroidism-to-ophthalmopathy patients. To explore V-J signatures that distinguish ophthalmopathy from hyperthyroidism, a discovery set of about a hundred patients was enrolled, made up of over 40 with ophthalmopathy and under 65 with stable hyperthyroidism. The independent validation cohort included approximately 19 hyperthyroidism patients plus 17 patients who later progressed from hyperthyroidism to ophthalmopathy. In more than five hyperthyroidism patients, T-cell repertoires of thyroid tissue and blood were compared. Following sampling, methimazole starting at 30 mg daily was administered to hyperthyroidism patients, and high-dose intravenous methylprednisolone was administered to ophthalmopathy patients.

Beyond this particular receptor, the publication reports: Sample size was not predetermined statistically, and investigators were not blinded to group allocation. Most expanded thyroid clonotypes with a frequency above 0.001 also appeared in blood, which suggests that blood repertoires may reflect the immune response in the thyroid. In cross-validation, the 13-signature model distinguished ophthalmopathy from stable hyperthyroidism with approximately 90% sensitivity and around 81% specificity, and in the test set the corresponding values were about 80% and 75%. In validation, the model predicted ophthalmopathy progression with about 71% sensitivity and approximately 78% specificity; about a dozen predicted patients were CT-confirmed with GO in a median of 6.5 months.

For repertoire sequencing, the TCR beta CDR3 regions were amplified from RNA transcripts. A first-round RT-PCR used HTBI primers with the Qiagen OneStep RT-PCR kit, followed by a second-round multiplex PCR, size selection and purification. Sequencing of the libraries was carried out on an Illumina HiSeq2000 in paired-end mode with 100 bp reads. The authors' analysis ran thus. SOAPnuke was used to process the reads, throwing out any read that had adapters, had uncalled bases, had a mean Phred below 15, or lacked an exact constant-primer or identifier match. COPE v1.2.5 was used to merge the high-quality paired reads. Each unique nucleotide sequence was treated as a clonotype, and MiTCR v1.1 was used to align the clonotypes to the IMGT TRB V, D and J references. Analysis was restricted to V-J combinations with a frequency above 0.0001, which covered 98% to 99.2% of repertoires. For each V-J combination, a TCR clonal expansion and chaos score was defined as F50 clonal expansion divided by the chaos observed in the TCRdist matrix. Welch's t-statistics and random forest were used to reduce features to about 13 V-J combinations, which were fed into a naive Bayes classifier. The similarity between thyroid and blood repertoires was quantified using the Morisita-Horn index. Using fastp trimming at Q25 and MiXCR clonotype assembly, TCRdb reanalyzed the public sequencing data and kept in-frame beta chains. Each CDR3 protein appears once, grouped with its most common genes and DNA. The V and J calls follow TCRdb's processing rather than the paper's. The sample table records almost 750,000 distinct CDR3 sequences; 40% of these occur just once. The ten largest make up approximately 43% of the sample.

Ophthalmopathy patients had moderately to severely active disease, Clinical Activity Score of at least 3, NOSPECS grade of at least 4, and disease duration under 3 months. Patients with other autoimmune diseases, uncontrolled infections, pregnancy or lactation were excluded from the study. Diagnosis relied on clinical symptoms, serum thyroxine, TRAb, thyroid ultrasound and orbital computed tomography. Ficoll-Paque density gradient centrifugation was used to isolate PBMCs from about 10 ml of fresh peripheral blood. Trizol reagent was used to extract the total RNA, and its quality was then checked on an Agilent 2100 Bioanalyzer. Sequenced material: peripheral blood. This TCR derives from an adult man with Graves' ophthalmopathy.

The CDR3 sequence is CASSGQQPILGNTIYF. The sequenced DNA is TGTGCCAGCAGTGGGCAACAGCCCATTTTGGGAAACACCATATATTTT. The chain is assembled from TRBV2 and TRBJ1-3; no D segment can be confidently identified. Trimming costs V 4 bases and J 4 bases, and their ends lie 17 bases apart. As encoded in the germline V gene, CDR1 is SNHLY while CDR2 is FYNNEI. Taken from cysteine to phenylalanine, the CDR3 has 16 residues. CDR3 DNA only is kept here, 48 bases in frame from base 1.